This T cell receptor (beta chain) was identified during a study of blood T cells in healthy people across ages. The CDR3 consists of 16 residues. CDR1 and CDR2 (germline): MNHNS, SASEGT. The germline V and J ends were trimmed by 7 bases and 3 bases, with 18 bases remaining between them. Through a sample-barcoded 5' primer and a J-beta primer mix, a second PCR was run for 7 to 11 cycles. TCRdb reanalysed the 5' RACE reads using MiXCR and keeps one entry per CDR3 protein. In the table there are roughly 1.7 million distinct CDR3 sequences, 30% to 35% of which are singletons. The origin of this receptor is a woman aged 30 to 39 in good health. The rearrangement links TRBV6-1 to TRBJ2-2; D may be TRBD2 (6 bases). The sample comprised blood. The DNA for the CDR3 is TGTGCCAGCAAGAGACCAGGGACTTTTGACACCGGGGAGCTGTTTTTT. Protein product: CASKRPGTFDTGELFF.